The 5 T cell receptor beta chains below all came from one sample that was sequenced in a study of T cells in Graves' hyperthyroidism and ophthalmopathy. RNA transcripts served as the template for amplifying TCR beta CDR3 regions. When the TCR CDR3 underwent first-round RT-PCR, the HTBI primer set was used. From the multiplex PCR reads, TCRdb called clonotypes with MiXCR, one entry per CDR3 protein. The sample yields some 600,000 distinct CDR3 sequences, around 46% seen once. The sample taken for sequencing was peripheral blood or thyroid tissue (not recorded which). Receptors originate from a woman between 18 and 29 years old with Graves' hyperthyroidism.

This clonotype was counted between two and nine times. The CDR3 nucleotides read TGTGCCAGTAGTGTGGGTCACTATGGCTACACCTTC. Its protein product is CASSVGHYGYTF. The chain joins TRBV19 to TRBJ1-2; D unresolved. Germline V lookup: CDR1 LNHDA, CDR2 SQIVND (reference sequence). The CDR3 has 12 residues. V was cut by 5 bases and J by 3 bases, with 7 bases left in between.

This clonotype was seen a single time. The chain links TRBV29-1 to TRBJ2-2; the match to TRBD1 covers 8 bases. Per germline, CDR1 SQVTM and CDR2 ANQGSEA. The CDR3 spans 16 residues. DNA of the CDR3: TGCAGTGCTCGACCGACAGGGGAAACGAACACCGGGGAGCTGTTTTTT. Translation gives CSARPTGETNTGELFF.

This clonotype was counted a few times. The gene calls are TRBV11-2 and TRBJ2-7, with 11 nucleotides matching TRBD1. Germline lookup yields CDR1 SGHAT and CDR2 FQNNGV. CDR3 size: 13 residues. Trimming took 5 bases from V and 6 from J; bases not matched to a gene: 3. The CDR3 DNA follows: TGTGCCAGCAGCCCTGGGACAGGGGGCGAGCAGTACTTC. It specifies CASSPGTGGEQYF.

The chain is built from TRBV25-1 and TRBJ2-5; 10 nucleotides line up with TRBD2. Germline V gene sequence: CDR1 MGHDK, CDR2 SYGVNS. The V segment lost 1 base and the J segment 4 bases; nucleotides outside the gene matches: 3. This CDR3 contains 15 residues. CDR3 protein: CASSESVAGGETQYF. The CDR3 nucleotides are TGTGCCAGCAGTGAATCGGTAGCGGGGGGAGAGACCCAGTACTTC.

This clonotype was counted at least ten times. The rearrangement joins TRBV20-1 to TRBJ1-1; D is unclear. V lost 3 bases and J 6 bases, leaving 20 bases between the germline ends. The CDR3 consists of 15 residues. Germline V gene lookup returns CDR1 DFQATT and CDR2 SNEGSKA (reference sequence). The CDR3 region is CSARADRLPLPEAFF. As DNA, the CDR3 is TGCAGTGCTAGGGCAGACCGCCTCCCGCTCCCTGAAGCTTTCTTT.